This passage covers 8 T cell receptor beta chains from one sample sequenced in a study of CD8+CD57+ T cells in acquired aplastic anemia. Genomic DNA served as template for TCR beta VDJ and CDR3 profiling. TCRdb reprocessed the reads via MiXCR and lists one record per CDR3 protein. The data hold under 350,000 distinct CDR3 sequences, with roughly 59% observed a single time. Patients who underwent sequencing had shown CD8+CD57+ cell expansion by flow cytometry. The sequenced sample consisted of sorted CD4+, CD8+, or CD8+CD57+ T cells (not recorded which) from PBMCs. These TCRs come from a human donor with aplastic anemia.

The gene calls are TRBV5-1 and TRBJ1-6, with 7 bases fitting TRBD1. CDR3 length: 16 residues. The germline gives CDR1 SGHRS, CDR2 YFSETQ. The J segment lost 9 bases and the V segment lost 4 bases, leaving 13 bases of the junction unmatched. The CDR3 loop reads CASSRGTARGGSPLHF. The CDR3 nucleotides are TGCGCCAGCAGCCGCGGGACAGCAAGAGGAGGTTCACCCCTCCACTTT.

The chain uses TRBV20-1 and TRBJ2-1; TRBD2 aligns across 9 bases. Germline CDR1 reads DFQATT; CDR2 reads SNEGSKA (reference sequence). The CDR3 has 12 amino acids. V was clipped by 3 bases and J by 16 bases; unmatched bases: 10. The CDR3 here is CSARLGGGASFF. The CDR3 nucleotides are TGCAGTGCTAGGTTGGGCGGGGGGGCCTCATTCTTC.

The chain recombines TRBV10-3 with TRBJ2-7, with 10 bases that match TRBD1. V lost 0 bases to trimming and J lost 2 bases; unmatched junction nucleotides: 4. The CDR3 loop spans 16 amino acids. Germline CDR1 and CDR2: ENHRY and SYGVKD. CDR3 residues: CAISESVGQGTYEQYF. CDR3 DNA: TGTGCCATCAGTGAGTCAGTGGGACAGGGGACCTACGAGCAGTACTTC.

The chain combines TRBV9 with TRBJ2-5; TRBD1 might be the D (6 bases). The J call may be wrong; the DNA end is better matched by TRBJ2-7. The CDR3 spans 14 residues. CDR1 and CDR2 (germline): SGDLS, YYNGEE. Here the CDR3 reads CASSETGNSYEQYF. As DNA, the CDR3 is TGTGCCAGCAGCGAGACAGGTAACTCCTACGAGCAGTACTTC.

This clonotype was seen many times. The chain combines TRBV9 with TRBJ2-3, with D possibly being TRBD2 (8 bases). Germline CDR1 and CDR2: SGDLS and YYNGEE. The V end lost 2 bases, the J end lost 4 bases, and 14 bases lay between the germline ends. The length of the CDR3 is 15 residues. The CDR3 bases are TGTGCCAGCAGCGTCGGGAGGGGGCGGTCAGATACGCAGTATTTT. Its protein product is CASSVGRGRSDTQYF.

The CDR3 DNA reads as TGTGCCACCCGCACTGAGGGGAAGACAGATACGCAGTATTTT. Its translation: CATRTEGKTDTQYF. The chain is built from TRBV7-9 and TRBJ2-3; TRBD1 or TRBD2 may be the D gene (5 bases each). Germline-derived CDR1 and CDR2 are SEHNR and FQNEAQ (reference sequence). Trimming stripped 10 bases from V and 3 bases from J, with 17 bases between. The CDR3 totals 14 residues.

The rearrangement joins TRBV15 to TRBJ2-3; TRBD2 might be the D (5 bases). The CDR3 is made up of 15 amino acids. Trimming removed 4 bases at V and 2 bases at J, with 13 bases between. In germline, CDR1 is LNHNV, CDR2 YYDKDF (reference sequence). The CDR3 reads CATSNQDLNTDTQYF. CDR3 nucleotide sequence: TGTGCCACCAGCAACCAGGACTTGAACACAGATACGCAGTATTTT.

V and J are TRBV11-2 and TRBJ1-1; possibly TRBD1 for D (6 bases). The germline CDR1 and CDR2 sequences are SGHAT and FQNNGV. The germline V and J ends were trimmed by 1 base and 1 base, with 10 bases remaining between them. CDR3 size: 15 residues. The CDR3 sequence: CASSLVGATNTEAFF. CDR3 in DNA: TGTGCCAGCAGCTTAGTGGGGGCTACGAACACTGAAGCTTTCTTT.